This TCR beta chain was documented in a study of blood T cells in healthy people across ages. Study results and limitations: Long-lived donors had more naive CD4+ cells and higher diversity than aged donors. A strong correlation between TCR beta diversity and naive T cell percentage was seen.

A note on this clonotype: Its target is not known.

The second PCR ran about 6 to 12 cycles with a sample-barcoded 5' primer and J-beta primers. Individual samples furnished no less than 2.5 million CDR3-containing paired-end reads apiece. TCRdb recomputed calls from the 5' RACE reads with MiXCR, one row per CDR3 protein. The sample yields 850,000 to 1,000,000 distinct CDR3 sequences, 45% to 50% seen once. Sequenced: blood. This TCR was sampled from a man aged 25 to 40 in good health.

The DNA of the CDR3 is TGCAGCGCCGACGGGGAAACCTACAATGAGCAGTTCTTC. This sequence encodes CSADGETYNEQFF. V usage is TRBV29-1 and J usage is TRBJ2-1, with D tentatively TRBD2 (5 bases). This CDR3 comprises 13 residues. Trimming took off 7 bases at V and 2 bases at J, with 12 bases between the two ends. Germline V gene lookup returns CDR1 SQVTM and CDR2 ANQGSEA.